This section outlines one T cell receptor (beta chain) sequence together with its context. Antigen unknown. Germline V gives CDR1 MDHEN, CDR2 SYDVKM. Trimming took 4 bases from V and 8 from J; bases not matched to a gene: 6. The CDR3 covers 16 residues. This entry is derived from a study of T cell responses to AZD1222 COVID-19 vaccine. General study points: Per reports, nearly half of all spike-specific TCRs target regions that are unmutated in variants. Recipients of two AZD1222 doses showed rising Spike-specific TCR breadth and depth. Researchers took repertoire samples only after the peak T cell response had come.

TCRdb's table, derived via immunoSEQ multiplex PCR, lists solely in-frame clones and lacks some. The data hold 150,000 to 200,000 clones, with roughly nine tenths observed a single time. The TCR sequence derives from an adult who received the AZD1222 COVID-19 vaccine. The chain is built from TRBV28 and TRBJ1-6; 12 nucleotides line up with TRBD1. The sample was peripheral blood, taken 28 days after the second AZD1222 dose. CDR3 in DNA: TGTGCCAGCAGTTGGGACAGGGGGCAACAGGATTCACCCCTCCACTTT. Protein product: CASSWDRGQQDSPLHF. The variable domain in full, completed from reference TRBV28 and TRBJ1-6, reads DVKVTQSSRYLVKRTGEKVFLECVQDMDHENMFWYRQDPGLGLRLIYFSYDVKMKEKGDIPEGYSVSREKKERFSLILESASTNQTSMYLCASSWDRGQQDSPLHFGNGTRLTVT.